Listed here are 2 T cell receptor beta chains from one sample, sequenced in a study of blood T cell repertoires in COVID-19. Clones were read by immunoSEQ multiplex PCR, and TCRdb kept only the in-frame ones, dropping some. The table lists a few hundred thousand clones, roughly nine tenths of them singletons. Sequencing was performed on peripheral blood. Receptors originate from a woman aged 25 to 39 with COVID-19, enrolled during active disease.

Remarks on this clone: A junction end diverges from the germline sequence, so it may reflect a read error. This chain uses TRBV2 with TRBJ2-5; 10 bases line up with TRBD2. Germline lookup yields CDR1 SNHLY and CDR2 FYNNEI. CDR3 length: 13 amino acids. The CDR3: CASREAGGETQYF. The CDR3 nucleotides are TGTGCCAGCAGGGAAGCGGGGGGGGAGACCCAGTACTTC.

The CDR3 coding sequence is TGTGCCAGCAGCCAAGTGGCAGGGAAGGACTATGGCTACACCTTC. Its translation: CASSQVAGKDYGYTF. V and J are TRBV14 and TRBJ1-2, with D perhaps TRBD1 (5 bases). CDR1 is SGHDN, CDR2 FVKESK, per germline. The CDR3 has 15 amino acids. The ends were cut back, 1 base at V and 3 bases at J, with 12 bases in the middle.